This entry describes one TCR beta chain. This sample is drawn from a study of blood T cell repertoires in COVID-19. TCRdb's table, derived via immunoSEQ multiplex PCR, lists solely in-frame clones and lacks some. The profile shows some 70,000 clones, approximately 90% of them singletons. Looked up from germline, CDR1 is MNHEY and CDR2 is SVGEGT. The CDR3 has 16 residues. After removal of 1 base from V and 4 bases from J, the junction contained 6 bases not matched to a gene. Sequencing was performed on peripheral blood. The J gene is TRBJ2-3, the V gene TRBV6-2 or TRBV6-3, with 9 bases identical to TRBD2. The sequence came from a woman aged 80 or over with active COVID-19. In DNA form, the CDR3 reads TGTGCCAGCAGTTACTGGGGGGGACTAGCCCCAGATACGCAGTATTTT. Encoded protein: CASSYWGGLAPDTQYF.